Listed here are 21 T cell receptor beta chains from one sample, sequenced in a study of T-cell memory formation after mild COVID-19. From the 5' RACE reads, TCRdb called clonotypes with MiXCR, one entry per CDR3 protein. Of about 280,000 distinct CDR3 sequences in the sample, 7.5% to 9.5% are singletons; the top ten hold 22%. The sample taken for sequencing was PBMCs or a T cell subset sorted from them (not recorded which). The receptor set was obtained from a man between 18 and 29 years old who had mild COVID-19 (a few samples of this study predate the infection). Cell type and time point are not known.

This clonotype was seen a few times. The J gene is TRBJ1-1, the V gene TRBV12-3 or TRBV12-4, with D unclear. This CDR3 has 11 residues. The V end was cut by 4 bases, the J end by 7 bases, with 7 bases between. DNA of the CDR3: TGTGCCAGCAGTTCGGACGGTGAAGCTTTCTTT. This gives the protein CASSSDGEAFF.

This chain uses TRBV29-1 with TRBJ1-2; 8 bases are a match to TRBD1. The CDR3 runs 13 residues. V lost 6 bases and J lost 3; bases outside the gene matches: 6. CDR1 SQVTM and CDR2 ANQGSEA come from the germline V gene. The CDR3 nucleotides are TGCAGCGTAGCCTTGGACAGGGACTATGGCTACACCTTC. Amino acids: CSVALDRDYGYTF.

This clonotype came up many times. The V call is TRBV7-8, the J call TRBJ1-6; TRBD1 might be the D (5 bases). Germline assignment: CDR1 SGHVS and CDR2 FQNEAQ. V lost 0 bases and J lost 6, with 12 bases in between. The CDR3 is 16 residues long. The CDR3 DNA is TGTGCCAGCAGCTTAGCGGGCAGGACACTTAATTCACCCCTCCACTTT. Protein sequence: CASSLAGRTLNSPLHF.

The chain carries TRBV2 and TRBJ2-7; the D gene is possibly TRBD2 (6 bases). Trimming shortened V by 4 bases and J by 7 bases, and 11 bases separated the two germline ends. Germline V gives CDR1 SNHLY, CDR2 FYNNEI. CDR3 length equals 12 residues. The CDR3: CASSVLAAEQYV. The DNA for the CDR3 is TGTGCCAGCAGTGTTTTAGCGGCGGAGCAGTACGTC.

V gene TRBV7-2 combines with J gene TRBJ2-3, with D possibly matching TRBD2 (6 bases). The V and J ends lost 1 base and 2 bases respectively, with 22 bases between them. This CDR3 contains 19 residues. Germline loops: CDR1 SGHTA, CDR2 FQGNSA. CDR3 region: CASSLGIWRELGYTDTQYF. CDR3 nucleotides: TGTGCCAGCAGCTTAGGTATTTGGCGGGAATTAGGATACACAGATACGCAGTATTTT.

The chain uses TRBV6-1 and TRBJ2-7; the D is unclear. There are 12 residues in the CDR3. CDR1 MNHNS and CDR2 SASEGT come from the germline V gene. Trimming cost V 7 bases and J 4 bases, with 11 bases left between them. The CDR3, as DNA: TGTGCCAGCAACCTCCCCGGATACGAGCAGTACGTC. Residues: CASNLPGYEQYV.

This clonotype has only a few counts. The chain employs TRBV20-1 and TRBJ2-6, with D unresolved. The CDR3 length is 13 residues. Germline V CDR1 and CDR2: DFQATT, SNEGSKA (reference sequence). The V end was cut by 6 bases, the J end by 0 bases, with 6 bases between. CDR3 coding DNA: TGCAGTGCCAACCCCTCTGGGGCCAACGTCCTGACTTTC. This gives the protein CSANPSGANVLTF.

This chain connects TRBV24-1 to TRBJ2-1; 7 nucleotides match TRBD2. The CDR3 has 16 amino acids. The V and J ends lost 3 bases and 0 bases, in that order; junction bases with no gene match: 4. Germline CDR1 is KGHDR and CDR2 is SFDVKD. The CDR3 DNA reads TGTGCCACCAGTGATGCTGCGGGGGACTCCTACAATGAGCAGTTCTTC. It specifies CATSDAAGDSYNEQFF.

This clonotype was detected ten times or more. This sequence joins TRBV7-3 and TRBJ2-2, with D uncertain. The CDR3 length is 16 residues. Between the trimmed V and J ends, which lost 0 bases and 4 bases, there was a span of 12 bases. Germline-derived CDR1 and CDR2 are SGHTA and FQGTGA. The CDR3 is CASSLTAGVSTGELFF. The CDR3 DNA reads TGTGCCAGCAGCTTAACGGCCGGAGTGAGCACCGGGGAGCTGTTTTTT.

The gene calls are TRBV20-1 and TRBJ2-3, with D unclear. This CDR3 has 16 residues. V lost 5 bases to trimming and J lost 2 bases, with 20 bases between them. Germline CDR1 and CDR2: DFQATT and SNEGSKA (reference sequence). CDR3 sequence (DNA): TGCAGTGCTGCCACAAATGTTGGGGATAACACAGATACGCAGTATTTT. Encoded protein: CSAATNVGDNTDTQYF.

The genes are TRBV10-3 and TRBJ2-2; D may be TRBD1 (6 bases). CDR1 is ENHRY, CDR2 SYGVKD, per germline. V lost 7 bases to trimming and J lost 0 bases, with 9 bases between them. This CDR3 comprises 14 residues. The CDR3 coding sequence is TGTGCCATCAACCACAGGGCGAACACCGGGGAGCTGTTTTTT. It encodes CAINHRANTGELFF.

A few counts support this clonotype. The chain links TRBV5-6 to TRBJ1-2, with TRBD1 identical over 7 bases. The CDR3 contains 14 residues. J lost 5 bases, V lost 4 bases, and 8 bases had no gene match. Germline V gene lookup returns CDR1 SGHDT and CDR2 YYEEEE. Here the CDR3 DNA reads TGTGCCAGCAGCACCCAACAGGGGACTTATGGCTACACCTTC. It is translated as CASSTQQGTYGYTF.

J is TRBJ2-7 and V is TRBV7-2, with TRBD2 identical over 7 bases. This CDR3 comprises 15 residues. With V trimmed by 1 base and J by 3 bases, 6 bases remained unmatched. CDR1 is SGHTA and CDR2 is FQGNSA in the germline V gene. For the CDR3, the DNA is TGTGCCAGCAGCTTAGGGACTAGTTCGTTCTACGAGCAGTACTTC. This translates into CASSLGTSSFYEQYF.

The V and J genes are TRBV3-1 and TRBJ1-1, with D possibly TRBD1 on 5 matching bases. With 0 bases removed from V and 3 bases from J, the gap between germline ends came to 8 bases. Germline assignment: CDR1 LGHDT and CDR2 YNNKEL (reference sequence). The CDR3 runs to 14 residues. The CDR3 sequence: CASSQEGVYTEAFF. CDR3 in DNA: TGTGCCAGCAGCCAAGAAGGGGTTTACACTGAAGCTTTCTTT. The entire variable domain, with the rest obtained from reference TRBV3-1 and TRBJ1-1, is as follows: DTAVSQTPKYLVTQMGNDKSIKCEQNLGHDTMYWYKQDSKKFLKIMFSYNNKELIINETVPNRFSPKSPDKAHLNLHINSLELGDSAVYFCASSQEGVYTEAFFGQGTRLTVV.

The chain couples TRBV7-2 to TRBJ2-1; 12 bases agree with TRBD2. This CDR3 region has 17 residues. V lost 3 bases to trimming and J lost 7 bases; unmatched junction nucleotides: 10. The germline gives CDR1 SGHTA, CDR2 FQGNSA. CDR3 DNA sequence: TGTGCCAGCAGCTTTCGTCCCCTAGCGGGGGGGTTAAATGAGCAGTTCTTC. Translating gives CASSFRPLAGGLNEQFF. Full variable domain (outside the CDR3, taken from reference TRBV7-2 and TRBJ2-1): GAGVSQSPSNKVTEKGKDVELRCDPISGHTALYWYRQSLGQGLEFLIYFQGNSAPDKSGLPSDRFSAERTGGSVSTLTIQRTQQEDSAVYLCASSFRPLAGGLNEQFFGPGTRLTVL.

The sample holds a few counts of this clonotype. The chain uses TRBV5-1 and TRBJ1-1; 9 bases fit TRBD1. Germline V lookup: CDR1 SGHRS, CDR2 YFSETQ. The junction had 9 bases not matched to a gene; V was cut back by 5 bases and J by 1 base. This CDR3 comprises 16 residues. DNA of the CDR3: TGCGCCAGCAGTTACCGGGACAGGGATAGGAACACTGAAGCTTTCTTT. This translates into CASSYRDRDRNTEAFF.

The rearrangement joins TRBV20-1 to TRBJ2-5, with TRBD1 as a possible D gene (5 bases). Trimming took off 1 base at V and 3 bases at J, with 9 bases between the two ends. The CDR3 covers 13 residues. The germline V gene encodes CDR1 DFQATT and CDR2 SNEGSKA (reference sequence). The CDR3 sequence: CSARAAGKETQYF. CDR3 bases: TGCAGTGCTAGAGCGGCAGGGAAAGAGACCCAGTACTTC.

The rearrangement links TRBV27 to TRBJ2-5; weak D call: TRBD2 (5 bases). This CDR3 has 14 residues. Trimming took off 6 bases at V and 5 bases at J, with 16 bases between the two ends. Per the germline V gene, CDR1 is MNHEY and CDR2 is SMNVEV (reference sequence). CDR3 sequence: CASSVRRTWETQYF. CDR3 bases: TGTGCCAGCAGCGTGAGGAGGACCTGGGAGACCCAGTACTTC.

CDR3 DNA: TGTGCCAGCAGCGGTCGGGACGGGTACTACGAGCAGTACTTC. It is translated as CASSGRDGYYEQYF. The chain has TRBV11-2 and TRBJ2-7, with D perhaps being TRBD1 or TRBD2 (5 bases each). The length of the CDR3 is 14 residues. Looked up from germline, CDR1 is SGHAT and CDR2 is FQNNGV. Trimming pared 5 bases from V and 3 bases from J, leaving 14 bases between.

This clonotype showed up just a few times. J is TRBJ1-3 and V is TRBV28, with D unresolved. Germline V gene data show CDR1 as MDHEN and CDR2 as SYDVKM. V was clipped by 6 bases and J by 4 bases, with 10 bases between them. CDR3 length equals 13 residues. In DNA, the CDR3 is TGTGCCAGCAGGCTACAGAACGGAAACACCATATATTTT. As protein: CASRLQNGNTIYF.

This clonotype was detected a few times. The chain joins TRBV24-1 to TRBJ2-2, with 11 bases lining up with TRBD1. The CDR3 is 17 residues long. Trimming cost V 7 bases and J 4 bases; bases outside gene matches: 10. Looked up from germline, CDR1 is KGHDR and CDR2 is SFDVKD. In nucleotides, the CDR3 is TGTGCCACCAGCAATGCGGGACAGGGGGGTTTCACCGGGGAGCTGTTTTTT. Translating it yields CATSNAGQGGFTGELFF.